The present TCR beta chain was sequenced within a study of monozygotic twins with inflammatory bowel disease. Study results and caveats: Treatment differences in immunosuppression may have added variability to the repertoires of patients. Healthy twins shared more clonotypes with others than IBD patients, most markedly active ones.

The CDR3 length is 13 residues. From germline, CDR1 is DFQATT and CDR2 SNEGSKA (reference sequence). The authors made each sample's cDNA in eight separate reactions. UMIs with a 6-nucleotide sample barcode were added by template switching. Following a re-call of the 5' RACE reads, TCRdb has one entry per CDR3 protein and lacks DNA. The sample data list about 450,000 distinct CDR3 sequences. Details on this clonotype: The target antigen is unknown.

This TCR came from a human donor with ulcerative colitis or Crohn's disease, or a healthy co-twin of an affected twin (not recorded which). Sample: blood. The chain has TRBV20-1 and TRBJ2-5; TCRdb lists TRBD1, though no DNA is available to test this call. CDR3 protein: CSATGQSKETQYF.